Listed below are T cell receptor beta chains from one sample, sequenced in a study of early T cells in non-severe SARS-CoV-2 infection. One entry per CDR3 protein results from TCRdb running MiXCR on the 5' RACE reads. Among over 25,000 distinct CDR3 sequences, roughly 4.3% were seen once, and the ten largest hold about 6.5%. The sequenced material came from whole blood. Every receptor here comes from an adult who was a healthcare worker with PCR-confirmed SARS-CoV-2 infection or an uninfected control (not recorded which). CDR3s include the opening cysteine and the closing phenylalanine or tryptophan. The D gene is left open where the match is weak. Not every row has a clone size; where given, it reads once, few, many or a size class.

cdr3_nt: TGTGCCAGCAGCTTGATAGCGGGAGGGCCGGGGAATGAGCAGTTCTTC; cdr3_aa: CASSLIAGGPGNEQFF; v_call: TRBV7-3; j_call: TRBJ2-1; d_call: TRBD2; clone_size: .
cdr3_nt: TGTGCCATCAGCGCCGAGCCCCTCTATGGCTACACCTTC; cdr3_aa: CAISAEPLYGYTF; v_call: TRBV10-3; j_call: TRBJ1-2; d_call: .; clone_size: .
cdr3_nt: TGCGCCAGCATGGAAGGGCTCGAGCAGTACTTC; cdr3_aa: CASMEGLEQYF; v_call: TRBV5-1; j_call: TRBJ2-7; d_call: .; clone_size: many
cdr3_nt: TGCGCCAGCAGCTTGACGCGGGACAGGGATCTAGCGGGAGGCAACACCGGGGAGCTGTTTTTT; cdr3_aa: CASSLTRDRDLAGGNTGELFF; v_call: TRBV5-1; j_call: TRBJ2-2; d_call: TRBD2; clone_size: many
cdr3_nt: TGTGCCAGCAGTTACTCGACCCAGCGGCGCCCTGGAAACACCATATATTTT; cdr3_aa: CASSYSTQRRPGNTIYF; v_call: TRBV6-6; j_call: TRBJ1-3; d_call: .; clone_size: few
cdr3_nt: TGTGCCAGTAGTAGAAATTGGGATACCGGGGAGCTGTTTTTT; cdr3_aa: CASSRNWDTGELFF; v_call: TRBV19; j_call: TRBJ2-2; d_call: .; clone_size: few
cdr3_nt: TGCGCCAGCAGCCAAGTCCTAGCGGAGAACACCGGGGAGCTGTTTTTT; cdr3_aa: CASSQVLAENTGELFF; v_call: TRBV4-3; j_call: TRBJ2-2; d_call: TRBD2; clone_size: .
cdr3_nt: TGTGCCAGCAGCTTTAGGCCCTTGGATAATTCACCCCTCCACTTT; cdr3_aa: CASSFRPLDNSPLHF; v_call: TRBV7-2; j_call: TRBJ1-6; d_call: .; clone_size: .
cdr3_nt: TGTGCCAGCAGTCGCTCGAGCAGCGAAACCTACAATGAGCAGTTCTTC; cdr3_aa: CASSRSSSETYNEQFF; v_call: TRBV7-9; j_call: TRBJ2-1; d_call: .; clone_size: many
cdr3_nt: TGCAGTGCTAGAGTTACGGAGCTCGAGCAGTTCTTC; cdr3_aa: CSARVTELEQFF; v_call: TRBV20-1; j_call: TRBJ2-1; d_call: .; clone_size: many